Below are 2 T cell receptor beta chains sequenced from a single sample in a study of blood T cell repertoires in COVID-19. Clones were read by immunoSEQ multiplex PCR, and TCRdb kept only the in-frame ones, dropping some. The repertoire holds more than 150,000 clones, with 89% as singletons. Sequencing input: peripheral blood. The origin of the receptors is a man aged 55 to 70 with acute or convalescent COVID-19.

The chain combines TRBV4-3 with TRBJ2-5; 7 nucleotides align to TRBD2. With V trimmed by 4 bases and J by 1 base, 6 bases remained unmatched. The CDR3 runs 15 residues. The germline V gene encodes CDR1 LGHNA and CDR2 YSLEER. The CDR3, as DNA: TGCGCCAGCAGCCTCCGACTAGCTCCCCAAGAGACCCAGTACTTC. Protein product: CASSLRLAPQETQYF.

J is TRBJ1-1 and V is TRBV9; D ambiguous. Germline V lookup: CDR1 SGDLS, CDR2 YYNGEE. The CDR3 sequence is 14 residues long. Trimming shortened V by 0 bases and J by 3 bases, and 9 bases separated the two germline ends. This CDR3 reads CASSVDSGYTEAFF. CDR3 DNA: TGTGCCAGCAGCGTAGATTCGGGGTACACTGAAGCTTTCTTT.